This T cell receptor beta chain stems from a study of sequential checkpoint blockade in melanoma. Looking at the study overall: First-line arms were nivolumab then ipilimumab, or the reverse, randomized 1:1. After both sequences, patients received maintenance nivolumab.

The V gene's germline CDR1 is MNHEY and CDR2 SVGAGI. The V gene end was trimmed by 5 bases and the J gene end by 4 bases; junction bases not matched to a gene: 5. The CDR3 runs 14 residues. The treatment denotes: randomized to nivolumab then ipilimumab (arm A) or the reverse (arm B). DNA-damaging chemotherapy had not been given to any patient beforehand. PBMC sorting kept live CD3+CD8+ cells without CD19 or CD56. The assay was immunoSEQ multiplex PCR, and TCRdb's table has in-frame clones only and misses some. The data hold 30,000 to 35,000 clones, with around 82% observed a single time. The sample in question was CD8+ T cells sorted from blood (inferred from file names), obtained from a patient given nivolumab and ipilimumab in sequence. The clonotype comes from a human donor with melanoma. V and J are TRBV6-5 and TRBJ1-3; 7 bases map to TRBD1. The CDR3 loop is CASSNTDRGNTIYF. CDR3 sequence (DNA): TGTGCCAGCAGTAACACGGACAGGGGAAACACCATATATTTT.